This passage covers 9 T cell receptor beta chains from one sample sequenced in a study of regulatory T cells in long-lasting Graves disease (dated by TCRdb to the early 2020s). Library generation was performed with multiplex PCR. Sequencing relied on an Illumina HiSeq 4000. TCR beta libraries were built with iRepertoire HTBI primers and Arm-PCR amplification of CDR3 regions. TCRdb cleaned the public reads at Q25 with fastp, built clones with MiXCR and kept in-frame beta chains. Rows with a matching CDR3 protein are joined into one entry that keeps the most common DNA and genes. The sample table contains 550,000 to 650,000 distinct CDR3 sequences; only one count was recorded for about 16% of them. The top ten hold approximately 12% of the sample. This sample's time point label indicates: newly diagnosed GD, antithyroid drugs for less than 3 months. For both TCR sequencing and RNA sequencing, RNA was extracted from PBMCs using TRIzol.

This sample also appeared in a second study, on T cells in Graves' hyperthyroidism and ophthalmopathy.

The source material was peripheral blood mononuclear cells (PBMCs), sampled at new diagnosis, from a patient treated with antithyroid drugs. The origin of the receptors is a man aged 18 to 30 with Graves disease. Donor details come from another sample of the same person, matched by shared clones.

The CDR3 is CASSLATGDSPLHF. CDR3 bases: TGTGCCAGCAGCTTGGCAACAGGAGATTCACCCCTCCACTTT. The V call is TRBV5-6, the J call TRBJ1-6; weak D call: TRBD1 (5 bases). Trimming removed 0 bases from V and 8 bases from J, with 9 bases in between. This CDR3 is 14 amino acids long. Germline CDR1 SGHDT, CDR2 YYEEEE.

The rearrangement uses TRBV27 and TRBJ1-2, with 7 bases fitting TRBD1. V trimming: 4 bases; J trimming: 5 bases; junction bases outside the gene matches: 19. CDR3 length equals 18 residues. The germline gives CDR1 MNHEY, CDR2 SMNVEV (reference sequence). The CDR3 coding sequence is TGTGCCAGCAGTTCGGTCTTTAAACTACAGGGGCACGAATATGGCTACACCTTC. This encodes CASSSVFKLQGHEYGYTF.

This clonotype appeared many times. The CDR3: CASSPAALNTGELFF. For the CDR3, the DNA is TGCGCCAGCAGCCCCGCAGCGCTGAACACCGGGGAGCTGTTTTTT. V gene TRBV5-1 combines with J gene TRBJ2-2; D unresolved. CDR3 length: 15 residues. CDR1 SGHRS and CDR2 YFSETQ come from the germline V gene. Between the trimmed V and J ends, which lost 4 bases and 1 base, there was a span of 11 bases.

This clonotype was picked up many times. The chain joins TRBV15 to TRBJ2-2; 10 nucleotides agree with TRBD2. V dropped 0 bases and J dropped 0; count of bases not matched to a gene: 7. The CDR3 covers 19 residues. Germline CDR1 reads LNHNV; CDR2 reads YYDKDF (reference sequence). CDR3 loop: CATSRDRPSGSANTGELFF. DNA of the CDR3: TGTGCCACCAGCAGAGATCGACCTAGCGGGAGTGCGAACACCGGGGAGCTGTTTTTT. Drawing the rest from reference TRBV15 and TRBJ2-2, the complete variable domain is DAMVIQNPRYQVTQFGKPVTLSCSQTLNHNVMYWYQQKSSQAPKLLFHYYDKDFNNEADTPDNFQSRRPNTSFCFLDIRSPGLGDTAMYLCATSRDRPSGSANTGELFFGEGSRLTVL.

This clonotype was observed a few times. The chain has TRBV10-3 and TRBJ2-7; D is ambiguous. The CDR3 is 15 residues long. Germline values: CDR1 ENHRY, CDR2 SYGVKD. The V end lost 3 bases, the J end lost 0 bases, and 12 bases lay between the germline ends. The CDR3 loop reads CAISESVDASYEQYF. The DNA for the CDR3 is TGTGCCATCAGTGAAAGTGTTGATGCCTCCTACGAGCAGTACTTC.

V is TRBV29-1 and J is TRBJ1-5; 7 bases fit TRBD1. The V and J ends lost 3 bases and 3 bases, in that order; junction bases with no gene match: 5. The CDR3 sequence is 14 residues long. In germline, CDR1 is SQVTM, CDR2 ANQGSEA. DNA for the CDR3: TGCAGCGTTGACGGGACAGACCCCAATCAGCCCCAGCATTTT. Translation gives CSVDGTDPNQPQHF.

V and J are TRBV7-3 and TRBJ2-7, with TRBD1 as a possible D gene (6 bases). This CDR3 is 15 amino acids long. V was pared by 2 bases and J by 3 bases, with 14 bases between. The germline V gene encodes CDR1 SGHTA and CDR2 FQGTGA. The CDR3 sequence is CASSLSQGSFYEQYF. The CDR3, as DNA: TGTGCCAGCAGCTTATCCCAGGGGTCCTTCTACGAGCAGTACTTC.

This clonotype has at least ten counts. The gene calls are TRBV27 and TRBJ2-1; 7 bases are a match to TRBD1. This CDR3 has 15 residues. V dropped 5 bases and J dropped 0; count of bases not matched to a gene: 4. Germline loops: CDR1 MNHEY, CDR2 SMNVEV (reference sequence). The CDR3 sequence: CASSAAGGSYNEQFF. In DNA form, the CDR3 reads TGTGCCAGCAGTGCCGCAGGGGGCTCCTACAATGAGCAGTTCTTC.

This clonotype was seen ten or more times. The CDR3 sequence: CASSQVGGRGEAFF. CDR3 nucleotide sequence: TGTGCCAGCAGCCAAGTAGGGGGGAGAGGGGAAGCTTTCTTT. The chain uses TRBV3-1 and TRBJ1-1; a weak D match, TRBD1 (6 bases). This CDR3 is 14 amino acids long. V lost 1 base and J lost 8, with 14 bases in between. Germline CDR1 and CDR2: LGHDT and YNNKEL (reference sequence).